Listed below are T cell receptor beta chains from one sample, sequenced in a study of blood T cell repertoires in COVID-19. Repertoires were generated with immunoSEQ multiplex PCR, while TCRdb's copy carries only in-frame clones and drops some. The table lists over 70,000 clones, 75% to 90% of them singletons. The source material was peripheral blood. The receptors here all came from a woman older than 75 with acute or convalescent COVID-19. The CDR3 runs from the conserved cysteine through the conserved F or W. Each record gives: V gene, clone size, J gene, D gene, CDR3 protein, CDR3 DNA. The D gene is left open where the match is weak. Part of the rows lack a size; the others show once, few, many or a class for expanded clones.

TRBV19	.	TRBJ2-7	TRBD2	CASRSIAGGPSEQYF	TGTGCCAGTAGATCCATAGCGGGAGGGCCCTCCGAGCAGTACTTC
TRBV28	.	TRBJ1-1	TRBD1	CASSLLSGGWGTEAFF	TGTGCCAGCAGCCTATTATCAGGGGGCTGGGGCACTGAAGCTTTCTTT
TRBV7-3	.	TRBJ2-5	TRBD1	CASSDPTGGEETQYF	TGTGCCAGCAGCGATCCCACAGGGGGCGAAGAGACCCAGTACTTC
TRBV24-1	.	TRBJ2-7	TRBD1	CATSDPRDRVVYEQYF	TGTGCCACCAGTGACCCCCGGGACAGGGTGGTTTACGAGCAGTACTTC
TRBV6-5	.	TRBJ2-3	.	CASSYSRASLDTQYF	TGTGCCAGCAGTTACTCGAGAGCCTCTCTGGATACGCAGTATTTT
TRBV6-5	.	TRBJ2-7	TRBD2	CASASGGAYEQYF	TGTGCCAGCGCAAGCGGGGGAGCCTACGAGCAGTACTTC
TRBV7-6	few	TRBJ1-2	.	CASSLGSGRNYGYTF	TGTGCCAGCAGCTTAGGTTCAGGGCGCAACTATGGCTACACCTTC
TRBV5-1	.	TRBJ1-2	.	CASSLAVSASSPILRF	TGCGCCAGCAGCTTGGCCGTTTCCGCGTCATCCCCTATTCTCCGCTTC
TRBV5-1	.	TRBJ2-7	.	CASSLVGEGYEQYF	TGCGCCAGCAGCTTGGTAGGGGAAGGCTACGAGCAGTACTTC
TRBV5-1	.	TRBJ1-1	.	CASSFRDRSVSTEAFF	TGCGCCAGCAGCTTTAGAGACAGGAGTGTTAGTACTGAAGCTTTCTTT
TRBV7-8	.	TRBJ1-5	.	CASSLGGGWVNQPQHF	TGTGCCAGCAGCTTAGGGGGAGGGTGGGTGAATCAGCCCCAGCATTTT
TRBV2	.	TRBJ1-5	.	CASTGGSQPQHF	TGTGCCAGCACAGGAGGGAGTCAGCCCCAGCATTTT
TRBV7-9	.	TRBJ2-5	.	CASSLGRAEIQETQYF	TGTGCCAGCAGCTTAGGGCGGGCAGAGATCCAAGAGACCCAGTACTTC
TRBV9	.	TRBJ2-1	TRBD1	CASSVGSGTGIGNEQFF	TGTGCCAGCAGCGTAGGATCAGGGACAGGGATTGGTAATGAGCAGTTCTTC
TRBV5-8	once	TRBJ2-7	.	CASSFLQAREQYF	TGTGCCAGCAGCTTTCTACAGGCCAGGGAGCAGTACTTC
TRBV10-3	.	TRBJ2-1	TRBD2	CAISDLSAGDNEQFF	TGTGCCATCAGTGATTTGTCGGCGGGGGACAATGAGCAGTTCTTC
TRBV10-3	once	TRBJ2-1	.	CAISESMGGGLHNEQFF	TGTGCCATCAGTGAGTCGATGGGAGGGGGACTGCACAATGAGCAGTTCTTC
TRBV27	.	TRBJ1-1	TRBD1	CASRWTGHTEAFF	TGTGCCAGCAGGTGGACAGGTCACACTGAAGCTTTCTTT
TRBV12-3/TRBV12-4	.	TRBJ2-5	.	CASTRGIQETQYF	TGTGCCAGCACCCGGGGGATCCAAGAGACCCAGTACTTC
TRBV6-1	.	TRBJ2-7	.	CASSPAGYEQYF	TGTGCCAGCAGCCCGGCAGGTTACGAGCAGTACTTC
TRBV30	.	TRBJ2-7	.	CAWRRGGAEQYF	TGTGCCTGGAGGAGGGGGGGGGCCGAGCAGTACTTC
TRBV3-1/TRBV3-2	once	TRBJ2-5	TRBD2	CASSQDGLARETQYF	TGTGCCAGCAGCCAAGATGGACTAGCCAGGGAGACCCAGTACTTC
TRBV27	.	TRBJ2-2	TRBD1	CASSLSTGGVGELFF	TGTGCCAGCAGTTTATCAACAGGGGGCGTAGGGGAGCTGTTTTTT
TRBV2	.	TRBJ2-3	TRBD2	CASSFPTSGGGGTDTQYF	TGTGCCAGCAGCTTCCCGACTAGCGGGGGTGGAGGTACAGATACGCAGTATTTT
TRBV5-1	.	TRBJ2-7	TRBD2	CASSPTGTSAYEQYF	TGCGCCAGCAGCCCGACGGGGACTAGCGCGTACGAGCAGTACTTC
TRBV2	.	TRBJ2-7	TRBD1	CASTAGTDPYEQYF	TGTGCCAGCACCGCCGGGACAGATCCCTACGAGCAGTACTTC
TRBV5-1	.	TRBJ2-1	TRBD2	CASRYPPSGISYNEQFF	TGCGCCAGCAGGTACCCCCCCAGCGGGATATCCTACAATGAGCAGTTCTTC
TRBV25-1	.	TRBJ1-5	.	CASSGGGANQPQHF	TGTGCCAGCAGTGGAGGGGGGGCCAATCAGCCCCAGCATTTT
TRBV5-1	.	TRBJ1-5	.	CASSLESGFQPQHF	TGCGCCAGCAGCTTGGAGTCGGGTTTTCAGCCCCAGCATTTT
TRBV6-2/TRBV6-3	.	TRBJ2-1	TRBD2	CASSFSGGTGEQFF	TGTGCCAGCAGTTTTAGCGGGGGGACTGGTGAGCAGTTCTTC
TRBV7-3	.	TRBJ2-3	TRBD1	CASSARPGQGTDTQYF	TGTGCCAGCAGCGCACGCCCGGGACAGGGAACAGATACGCAGTATTTT
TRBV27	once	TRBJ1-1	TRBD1	CASSLTGGTEAFF	TGTGCCAGCAGTCTGACAGGGGGCACTGAAGCTTTCTTT
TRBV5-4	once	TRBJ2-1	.	CASSPTGGGGANEQFF	TGTGCCAGCAGCCCTACCGGGGGCGGGGGTGCGAATGAGCAGTTCTTC
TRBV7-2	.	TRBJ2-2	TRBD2	CASSSRLAMNTGELFF	TGTGCCAGCAGCTCCAGACTAGCGATGAACACCGGGGAGCTGTTTTTT
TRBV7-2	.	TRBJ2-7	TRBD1	CASSRSGTGSHEQYF	TGTGCCAGCAGCAGGTCCGGGACAGGGTCACACGAGCAGTACTTC
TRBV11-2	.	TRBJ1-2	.	CASSYSPSGGALGGYTF	TGTGCCAGCAGCTACTCACCATCCGGGGGGGCCCTAGGTGGCTACACCTTC
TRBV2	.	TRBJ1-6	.	CASRITRGPLHF	TGTGCCAGCAGGATAACAAGGGGTCCCCTCCACTTT
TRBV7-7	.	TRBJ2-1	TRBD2	CASSLEAGVYNEQFF	TGTGCCAGCAGCTTAGAGGCGGGGGTATACAATGAGCAGTTCTTC
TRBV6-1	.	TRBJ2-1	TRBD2	CASRWTSDEQFF	TGTGCCAGCAGGTGGACTAGCGATGAGCAGTTCTTC
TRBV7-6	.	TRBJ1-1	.	CASSLAGRGMNTEAFF	TGTGCCAGCAGCTTAGCGGGCAGGGGCATGAACACTGAAGCTTTCTTT
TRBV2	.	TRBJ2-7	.	CASARGYEQYF	TGTGCCAGCGCCAGAGGCTACGAGCAGTACTTC
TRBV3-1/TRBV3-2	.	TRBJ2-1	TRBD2	CASSQSGGKREQFF	TGTGCCAGCAGCCAAAGCGGGGGAAAGCGTGAGCAGTTCTTC
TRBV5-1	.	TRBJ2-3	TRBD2	CASSPGTSGRITDTQYF	TGCGCCAGCAGCCCCGGGACTAGCGGGAGAATCACAGATACGCAGTATTTT
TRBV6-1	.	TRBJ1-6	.	CASSDLNSPLHF	TGTGCCAGCAGTGACCTTAATTCACCCCTCCACTTT
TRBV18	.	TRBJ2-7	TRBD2	CASSPPSGNGDEQYF	TGTGCCAGCTCACCACCTAGCGGGAACGGCGACGAGCAGTACTTC
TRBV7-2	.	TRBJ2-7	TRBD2	CASSLAGGGSTYEQYF	TGTGCCAGCAGCTTAGCCGGGGGGGGCTCGACCTACGAGCAGTACTTC
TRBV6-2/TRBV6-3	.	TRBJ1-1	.	CASSYRGSTEAFF	TGTGCCAGCAGTTACCGGGGGAGCACTGAAGCTTTCTTT
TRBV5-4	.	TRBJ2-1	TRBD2	CASSLAPSGELTMSKFF	TGTGCCAGCAGCTTGGCGCCTAGCGGAGAACTTACAATGAGCAAGTTCTTC
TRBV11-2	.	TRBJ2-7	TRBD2	CASSLERGGGYEQYF	TGTGCCAGCAGCTTAGAGCGGGGGGGCGGATACGAGCAGTACTTC